These T cell receptor beta chains were read from a single sample in a study of blood T cell repertoires in COVID-19. The repertoire was sequenced with immunoSEQ multiplex PCR; TCRdb's copy has only in-frame clones and lacks some. The sample consists of 88,000 or so clones, approximately 82% of them appearing once. The sample taken for sequencing was peripheral blood. These receptors were obtained from a human donor in a cohort sampled during active COVID-19. Each CDR3 is given with its conserved first and last residue. D genes are given only for firm matches. The listing skips clone size in some rows; elsewhere it reads once, few, many or a size class.

TRBV30	-	TRBJ1-6	-	TGTGCCTGGAGGGGGGCAGGAGATACCTCCACCCTCCACTTT	CAWRGAGDTSTLHF
TRBV7-2	once	TRBJ2-3	TRBD1	TGTGCCAGCAGCACACCAGGGGGAACGACAGATACGCAGTATTTT	CASSTPGGTTDTQYF
TRBV2	-	TRBJ2-3	TRBD1	TGTGCCAGCAGTGGACAGGGTTCAGATACGCAGTATTTT	CASSGQGSDTQYF
TRBV5-1	-	TRBJ2-3	TRBD2	TGCGCCAGCAGCTCGGGACTAGCGGGAGCCTGGGGAGATACGCAGTATTTT	CASSSGLAGAWGDTQYF
TRBV5-4	-	TRBJ2-5	-	TGTGCCAGCAGCTTGGCCGGGTACCAAGAGACCCAGTACTTC	CASSLAGYQETQYF
TRBV11-3	-	TRBJ2-1	TRBD1	TGTGCCAGCAGCCGGACAGGGAGGAATGAGCAGTTCTTC	CASSRTGRNEQFF
TRBV5-4	-	TRBJ2-5	TRBD2	TGTGCCAGCAGCTTTATGGGACTACAAGAGACCCAGTACTTC	CASSFMGLQETQYF
TRBV28	-	TRBJ2-7	-	TGTGCCAGCTTCCCGGGACATAACTCCTACGAGCAGTACTTC	CASFPGHNSYEQYF
TRBV19	few	TRBJ1-5	TRBD1	TGTGCCAGTAGTATGGTCCGGGGGACAGGGGTCCAGCCCCAGCATTTT	CASSMVRGTGVQPQHF
TRBV4-3	-	TRBJ2-4	TRBD2	TGCGCCAGCAGCCAAGATGTGGGGGAGGGCAAAAACATTCAGTACTTC	CASSQDVGEGKNIQYF
TRBV10-3	-	TRBJ1-5	-	TGTGCCATCAGTGACTTAGAAGAGCCCCAGCATTTT	CAISDLEEPQHF
TRBV5-1	-	TRBJ1-2	-	TGCGCCAGCAGCTCTGGAACAGGGAGCCTTCTCGGCTATGGCTACACCTTC	CASSSGTGSLLGYGYTF
TRBV21-1	-	TRBJ1-2	-	TGTGCCAGCAGTCCCCGCCCAGGGTCGAACTATGGCTACACCTTC	CASSPRPGSNYGYTF
TRBV12-1	-	TRBJ1-1	-	TGTGCCAGCAGCTTACTTTACAGAACCCTACCTAATATGAACACTGAAGCTTTCTTT	CASSLLYRTLPNMNTEAFF
TRBV7-2	-	TRBJ1-1	TRBD1	TGTGCCAGCAGCTTATACAAACTTCAACAGGGGGATAACACTGAAGCTTTCTTT	CASSLYKLQQGDNTEAFF
TRBV6-5	-	TRBJ2-1	TRBD1	TGTGCCAGCAGTTATGGGACAGGGTACTACAATGAGCAGTTCTTC	CASSYGTGYYNEQFF
TRBV19	-	TRBJ1-1	-	TGTGCCAGTAGTATTACAGGACGACCTGAAGCTTTCTTT	CASSITGRPEAFF
TRBV28	-	TRBJ1-2	TRBD1	TGTGCCAGCAGTTTTCGGGCAGGGGGCCATGGCTACACCTTC	CASSFRAGGHGYTF
TRBV28	-	TRBJ2-7	-	TGTGCCAGCAGTTTCGGGAACGAGCAGTACTTC	CASSFGNEQYF
TRBV25-1	-	TRBJ1-4	-	TGTGCCAGCAGTCCCCCGTCGATAGCGGATGAAAAACTGTTTTTT	CASSPPSIADEKLFF
TRBV4-3	-	TRBJ1-2	-	TGCGCCAGCAGCCAAGATTGGACAGCCTATGGCTACACCTTC	CASSQDWTAYGYTF
TRBV28	-	TRBJ1-6	TRBD1	TGTGCCAGCAGACAAGACAGGGGGCTTAGTTCACCCCTCCACTTT	CASRQDRGLSSPLHF
TRBV19	-	TRBJ1-1	-	TGTGCCAGTCGGGAAGCCACCACTGAAGCTTTCTTT	CASREATTEAFF
TRBV3-1/TRBV3-2	-	TRBJ2-5	TRBD2	TGTGCCAGCAGCCAAGATCCCGGGGGGGCCCAGTACTTC	CASSQDPGGAQYF
TRBV7-6	-	TRBJ2-7	TRBD1	TGTGCCAGCAGCTTAGGGGAGACAGGGGCCGAGCAGTACTTC	CASSLGETGAEQYF
TRBV19	-	TRBJ2-5	-	TGTGCCAGTAGTATGAGGCAGGCCGGCGAGGGAGCCCCCGGGCAAGAGACCCAGTACTTC	CASSMRQAGEGAPGQETQYF
TRBV18	-	TRBJ2-7	TRBD1	TGTGCCAGCTCACCCTCAAGGGGGCAGATTTACGAGCAGTACTTC	CASSPSRGQIYEQYF
TRBV9	-	TRBJ1-1	TRBD1	TGTGCCAGCAGCGTGACAGGGTTTGGAACTGAAGCTTTCTTT	CASSVTGFGTEAFF
TRBV5-1	-	TRBJ1-6	-	TGCGCCAGCAGATTAACACCAGACCTGGGGAGTTCACCCCTCCACTTT	CASRLTPDLGSSPLHF
TRBV19	-	TRBJ1-1	-	TGTGCCAGTAGTGCGTCCAGGGAGGACACTGAAGCTTTCTTT	CASSASREDTEAFF
TRBV6-5	once	TRBJ2-7	-	TGTGCCAGCAGTTACTATCGGGACAATAGGGCCGAGCAGTACTTC	CASSYYRDNRAEQYF
TRBV30	-	TRBJ2-3	-	TGTGCCTGGAGTGTGGATCGGAGGACAGATACGCAGTATTTT	CAWSVDRRTDTQYF
TRBV28	-	TRBJ2-3	TRBD2	TGTGCCAGCAGTGGCAAAAGGACTAGCGGAAGCACAGATACGCAGTATTTT	CASSGKRTSGSTDTQYF
TRBV19	-	TRBJ2-1	TRBD1	TGTGCCAGTAGTGTGCCGGGACAGTCGATCAGCTCCTACAATGAGCAGTTCTTC	CASSVPGQSISSYNEQFF
TRBV3-1/TRBV3-2	-	TRBJ1-2	-	TGTGCCAGCAGCCAAGCCCCAAGCGGGGACTATGGCTACACCTTC	CASSQAPSGDYGYTF
TRBV19	-	TRBJ2-3	-	TGTGCCAGTAGTACCCAGGGAACAAGCACAGATACGCAGTATTTT	CASSTQGTSTDTQYF
TRBV7-2	-	TRBJ1-2	-	TGTGCCAGCAGCTTCTCAGGTCATGGCTACACCTTC	CASSFSGHGYTF
TRBV7-2	-	TRBJ2-2	-	TGTGCCAGCAGCAACCCGGGACTTAACACCGGGGAGCTGTTTTTT	CASSNPGLNTGELFF
TRBV7-2	-	TRBJ1-2	-	TGTGCCAGCAGCTACGGACCGGGGGGCTATGGCTACACCTTC	CASSYGPGGYGYTF
TRBV9	-	TRBJ2-6	-	TGTGCCAGCAGTCCGGGGGACTCTGGGGCCAACGTCCTGACTTTC	CASSPGDSGANVLTF
TRBV9	-	TRBJ1-6	TRBD1	TGTGCCAGCAGCCCGACAGGGGATCATTCACCCCTCCACTTT	CASSPTGDHSPLHF
TRBV24-1	-	TRBJ2-3	TRBD2	TGTGCCACCAGTGATACCGGGAGGGGCACAGATACGCAGTATTTT	CATSDTGRGTDTQYF
TRBV2	-	TRBJ1-1	-	TGTGCCAGCAGTGACAGGCTTTTGAACACTGAAGCTTTCTTT	CASSDRLLNTEAFF
TRBV13	-	TRBJ1-1	-	TGTGCCAGCAGCTCGGACAAGAACACTGAAGCTTTCTTT	CASSSDKNTEAFF
TRBV15	few	TRBJ2-1	TRBD2	TGTGCCACCAGCAGAGAGCTAGCGGGAGTGGGTAATGAGCAGTTCTTC	CATSRELAGVGNEQFF
TRBV7-9	-	TRBJ2-7	-	TGTGCCAGCAGCCTCCCCGGCGGCTCCTACGAGCAGTACTTC	CASSLPGGSYEQYF
TRBV7-8	-	TRBJ2-1	TRBD1	TGTGCCAGCAGCACTCAGGGGGCGCGTTCCTACAATGAGCAGTTCTTC	CASSTQGARSYNEQFF
TRBV27	-	TRBJ1-2	TRBD1	TGTGCCAGCAGTATAAGGGGGCTTAACTATGGCTACACCTTC	CASSIRGLNYGYTF
TRBV5-1	-	TRBJ2-1	TRBD2	TGCGCCAGCAGCCCGTCGGGTGCTAGCGGGAACTACAATGAGCAGTTCTTC	CASSPSGASGNYNEQFF
TRBV7-6	-	TRBJ1-4	TRBD1	TGTGCCAGCAGCTTAGTGACAGGGGTTGTCGAAAAACTGTTTTTT	CASSLVTGVVEKLFF
TRBV9	-	TRBJ2-4	-	TGTGCCAGCAGCGTCCCAGGGATTGACATTCAGTACTTC	CASSVPGIDIQYF
TRBV18	-	TRBJ2-5	TRBD2	TGTGCCAGCTCACCACGTGGGACTAGCGGTGTAGTAGAGACCCAGTACTTC	CASSPRGTSGVVETQYF
TRBV18	-	TRBJ1-5	-	TGTGCCAGCTCGGACGATACAGTAGCGAGCAATCAGCCCCAGCATTTT	CASSDDTVASNQPQHF
TRBV7-9	-	TRBJ2-5	TRBD1	TGTGCCAGCAGCTCGGACAGGGAGGCGGTGACTCGAAAAAACCACAAGTACTTC	CASSSDREAVTRKNHKYF
TRBV5-8	-	TRBJ1-5	-	TGTGCCAGCAGCTGGAAGGGGACTCGCAATCAGCCCCAGCATTTT	CASSWKGTRNQPQHF